This TCR beta chain is drawn from a study of T cells in localized non-small cell lung cancer. Overall study results and limits: Researchers found a median around 59 of the top 100 tumor clones in adjacent lung. Overall survival was longer when the density of T cells in the blood was higher. Uninvolved nearby lung showed the greatest T cell clonality, exceeding that found in tumor.

This clone was seen once. Its antigen is still unknown. V was trimmed by 1 base and J by 10 bases, leaving 15 bases between them. The CDR3 is 15 residues long. The V gene's germline CDR1 is SGHRS and CDR2 YFSETQ. Assay used: immunoSEQ multiplex PCR; TCRdb lists only in-frame clones, some missing. Of about 52,000 clones listed, more than 75% are singletons. The chain employs TRBV5-1 and TRBJ1-6; TRBD1 might be the D (5 bases). Sequenced here: PBMCs, sampled before any cancer treatment. This receptor was taken from a female donor with stage II lung adenocarcinoma. This chain's CDR3 is CASSLIRGSESPLHF. The CDR3 coding sequence is TGCGCCAGCAGCTTGATAAGGGGAAGTGAATCACCCCTCCACTTT.